This is a list of T cell receptor beta chains from one sample in a study of T cells in Graves' hyperthyroidism and ophthalmopathy. TCRdb used MiXCR to reprocess the multiplex PCR reads, holding one entry per CDR3 protein. The sample comprises 540,000 or so distinct CDR3 sequences, more than 45% of which are singletons, and about 20% rests with the top ten. The sequenced sample consisted of peripheral blood or thyroid tissue (not recorded which). The receptors were gathered from an adult woman with Graves' disease, either hyperthyroidism or ophthalmopathy (not recorded which). The CDR3 runs from the conserved cysteine through the conserved F or W.

j_call cdr3_length v_call cdr3_aa
TRBJ1-4 13 TRBV7-9 CASSFSRDEKLFF
TRBJ2-7 14 TRBV29-1 CSVVRDSGSLEQYF
TRBJ2-2 12 TRBV7-8 CASSVMPGELFF
. 14 TRBV7-6 CASSLGRAQETQYF
TRBJ2-2 12 TRBV24-1 CATRSESGELFF
TRBJ1-3 16 TRBV10-3 CAISETGGLSGNTIYF
TRBJ1-5 14 TRBV6-1 CASSSDISNQPQHF
TRBJ2-2 14 TRBV3-1 CASSLTGVTGELFF
TRBJ1-2 14 TRBV12-3/TRBV12-4 CASSLGTVDYGYTF
TRBJ2-7 15 TRBV11-2 CASSLEALGRSEQYF
TRBJ1-1 14 TRBV9 CASSVTTRNTEAFF
TRBJ1-2 14 TRBV7-9 CASSYRTESSGYTF
TRBJ2-7 14 TRBV28 CASSLPSGSYEQYF
TRBJ2-7 14 TRBV6-5 CASSYSTGAYEQYF
TRBJ2-6 17 TRBV5-1 CASSLAGGEAGANVLTF
TRBJ1-1 13 TRBV12-3/TRBV12-4 CASSAVGYSEAFF
TRBJ1-2 13 TRBV11-2 CASSFGGFYGYTF
TRBJ2-7 17 TRBV7-9 CASSPTGGQLQTYEQYF
TRBJ1-1 13 TRBV2 CARTSSGDTEAFF
TRBJ1-3 14 TRBV7-9 CASSREYSGNTIYF
TRBJ2-7 14 TRBV15 CATSRDRVAYEQYF
TRBJ2-2 15 TRBV15 CATRDPSGRAGELFF
TRBJ2-2 15 TRBV5-1 CASSLAEGYTGELFF
TRBJ1-1 13 TRBV7-8 CASSLGGTNEAFF
TRBJ2-7 14 TRBV7-2 CASSKDPAGYEQYF
TRBJ1-1 15 TRBV6-4 CASSLLQGAGTEAFF
TRBJ2-5 13 TRBV15 CATRPGEQETQYF
TRBJ1-3 13 TRBV5-1 CASSLRARYTIYF
TRBJ1-5 15 TRBV15 CATSRDSAGPQPQHF
TRBJ2-7 12 TRBV20-1 CSAPDESYEQYF
TRBJ1-1 13 TRBV28 CASSLPGITEAFF
TRBJ1-6 12 TRBV9 CASSGGYSPLHF
TRBJ1-5 13 TRBV29-1 CSLGHGGAQPQHF
TRBJ1-6 14 TRBV7-6 CASSLGDRGSPLHF
TRBJ1-5 15 TRBV9 CASSPGTGGPQPQHF
TRBJ2-7 15 TRBV9 CASSEVGLAGGEQYF
TRBJ2-2 15 TRBV5-8 CASSLTGIQNGELFF
TRBJ1-6 16 TRBV9 CASSVEGAPYNSPLHF
TRBJ2-5 15 TRBV10-3 CAISRGTDRQETRYF
TRBJ2-1 13 TRBV14 CASSQVKLGEQFF
TRBJ1-2 16 TRBV5-1 CASSLTLGQAGVGYTF
TRBJ2-5 16 TRBV7-9 CASSFLLAGAQETQYF
TRBJ2-1 12 TRBV15 CATGGAHNEQFF
TRBJ2-5 14 TRBV4-1 CASSQVFSQETQYF
TRBJ1-3 15 TRBV15 CATSRGTSSGNTIYF
TRBJ2-5 12 TRBV7-9 CASTTRAETQYF
TRBJ2-7 15 TRBV5-1 CASSLGAGGRDEQYF
TRBJ1-1 17 TRBV3-1 CASSQTERRYLNTEAFF
TRBJ2-5 13 TRBV7-2 CASNRGQGETQYF
TRBJ2-7 12 TRBV7-8 CASSSQGGEQYF
TRBJ1-5 15 TRBV6-5 CASSYSRSGNQPQHF
TRBJ1-4 15 TRBV7-8 CASSARAGTYGKLFF